This T cell receptor beta chain was found in a study of blood T cells in healthy people across ages. Then a second PCR, running roughly 7 to 11 cycles, was carried out with a sample-barcoded 5' primer and a J-beta primer mix. Using its own MiXCR run on the 5' RACE reads, TCRdb lists one record per CDR3 protein. The data contain hundreds of thousands of distinct CDR3 sequences, under 65% of them seen just once; the ten biggest clones take up around an eighth. This clonotype has a single count. CDR1 and CDR2 (germline): LNHNV, YYDKDF (reference sequence). The CDR3 contains 14 residues. Sequenced material: blood. This sequence joins TRBV15 and TRBJ2-7, with D perhaps matching TRBD1 or TRBD2 (6 bases each). Gene TRBJ2-5 matches the end of the DNA better, so the J call may be wrong. The sequence derives from an elderly woman in good health. The CDR3 sequence: CATREAGEAATQYF. CDR3 DNA: TGTGCCACCCGAGAGGCAGGGGAGGCCGCGACCCAGTACTTC.